This is a list of T cell receptor beta chains from one sample in a study of shared clonotypes between healthy human individuals. The data were produced by immunoSEQ multiplex PCR, yet TCRdb's version contains in-frame clones alone and is incomplete. The sample yields around 1.5 million clones, 95% to 99% seen once. Sequencing input: naive CD4+ T cells sorted from blood. All receptors derive from a man aged 25-45 years in good health. The CDR3 runs from the conserved cysteine through the conserved F or W. The D gene is left open where the match is weak. Rows may omit the clone size; those that give it use once, few, many or a size class.

>17|.|.|TRBJ2-1|TRBV28
CASSFPGPGGRYNEQFF
TGTGCCAGCAGCTTCCCCGGGCCAGGAGGACGCTACAATGAGCAGTTCTTC
>15|TRBD2|.|TRBJ2-1|TRBV28
CASSSLAGGRYEQFF
TGTGCCAGCAGCTCCCTAGCGGGAGGGCGCTATGAGCAGTTCTTC
>13|TRBD1|.|TRBJ2-1|TRBV27
CASSGQGRNEQFF
TGTGCCAGCAGCGGACAGGGGCGAAATGAGCAGTTCTTC
>15|TRBD1|.|TRBJ1-2|TRBV5-1
CASSLRQGADYGYTF
TGCGCCAGCAGCTTGAGACAGGGGGCAGACTATGGCTACACCTTC
>15|.|.|TRBJ2-7|TRBV7-9
CASSLVDAHTYEQYF
TGTGCCAGCAGCTTAGTAGACGCCCACACCTACGAGCAGTACTTC
>14|.|.|TRBJ2-4|TRBV5-4
CASSQSTTKNIQYF
TGTGCCAGCAGCCAGAGCACCACCAAAAACATTCAGTACTTC
>16|TRBD2|.|TRBJ2-3|TRBV7-2
CASSPGTSGSVYTQYF
TGTGCCAGCAGCCCGGGGACTAGCGGGAGTGTATATACGCAGTATTTT
>15|TRBD1|.|TRBJ2-7|TRBV29-1
CSVVGQGALSYEQYF
TGCAGCGTTGTCGGACAGGGGGCCCTCTCCTACGAGCAGTACTTC
>12|.|.|TRBJ2-1|TRBV19
CASSINRVEQFF
TGTGCCAGTAGTATTAATCGTGTGGAGCAGTTCTTC
>15|TRBD1|.|TRBJ2-7|TRBV2
CASSEGGQELYEQYF
TGTGCCAGCAGTGAAGGGGGACAGGAACTCTACGAGCAGTACTTC
>15|TRBD2|.|TRBJ2-7|TRBV28
CASSLWTSGPYEQYF
TGTGCCAGCAGTTTGTGGACTAGCGGCCCCTACGAGCAGTACTTC
>16|.|.|TRBJ2-5|TRBV5-1
CASSLNPRHHQETQYF
TGCGCCAGCAGCTTGAACCCCCGACACCATCAAGAGACCCAGTACTTC
>17|TRBD1|.|TRBJ1-4|TRBV11-3
CASSLEVDRARYEKLFF
TGTGCCAGCAGCTTAGAAGTGGACAGGGCAAGGTATGAAAAACTGTTTTTT
>20|TRBD2|.|TRBJ2-1|TRBV10-3
CAIGTHGTSGGPLGFNEQFF
TGTGCCATCGGAACACATGGGACTAGCGGGGGCCCATTAGGCTTCAATGAGCAGTTCTTC
>15|.|.|TRBJ2-2|TRBV5-1
CASSPDPRGTGELFF
TGCGCCAGCAGCCCCGACCCTAGGGGGACCGGGGAGCTGTTTTTT
>13|.|.|TRBJ2-7|TRBV5-3
CARSLGQHYEQYF
TGTGCCAGAAGCTTGGGGCAGCACTACGAGCAGTACTTC
>16|TRBD2|.|TRBJ2-1|TRBV11-2
CASSPKLQRELGEQFF
TGTGCCAGCAGCCCCAAGCTCCAGCGGGAGTTGGGTGAGCAGTTCTTC
>14|.|.|TRBJ1-2|TRBV10-3
CAISEPAGTYGYTF
TGTGCCATCAGTGAGCCAGCCGGGACCTATGGCTACACCTTC
>14|TRBD1|.|TRBJ1-1|TRBV4-3
CASSQEMGQHEAFF
TGCGCCAGCAGCCAAGAAATGGGACAGCATGAAGCTTTCTTT
>13|.|.|TRBJ2-1|TRBV14
CASSQDPGGEQFF
TGTGCCAGCAGCCAAGATCCCGGAGGTGAGCAGTTCTTC
>13|.|once|TRBJ1-2|TRBV19
CASSRPGGGGYTF
TGTGCCAGTAGTCGACCCGGGGGTGGCGGCTACACCTTC
>14|TRBD2|.|TRBJ2-1|TRBV19
CASSIGRGVNEQFF
TGTGCCAGTAGTATTGGGCGGGGGGTGAATGAGCAGTTCTTC
>13|TRBD1|.|TRBJ2-5|TRBV30
CAWGNRGQETQYF
TGTGCCTGGGGAAACAGGGGCCAAGAGACCCAGTACTTC
>19|.|.|TRBJ2-1|TRBV19
CASSATGGTRSGLYNEQFF
TGTGCCAGTAGTGCGACGGGCGGGACCCGTTCGGGGCTGTACAATGAGCAGTTCTTC